This is a list of T cell receptor beta chains from one sample in a study of identifying expanded T cells in peripheral blood. Measured with immunoSEQ multiplex PCR; TCRdb has only the in-frame clones, and not every one. The sample holds roughly 90,000 clones, about 85% seen once. The specimen sequenced was blood. The receptor set was obtained from a person aged 18 to 70 in good health. Both conserved end residues are part of each CDR3. The D gene is left open where the match is weak. For some rows the clone size is stated as once, few or many, or as a class when expanded; others skip it.

D gene | J gene | clone size | V gene | CDR3 protein | CDR3 DNA
NA | TRBJ2-3 | NA | TRBV7-2 | CASSRASPGRQDTQYF | TGTGCCAGCAGCCGCGCCTCCCCGGGGCGTCAAGATACGCAGTATTTT
TRBD1 | TRBJ1-1 | NA | TRBV19 | CASSYTTGASGAEAFF | TGTGCCAGTAGTTACACAACAGGGGCCTCGGGGGCCGAAGCTTTCTTT
TRBD1 | TRBJ1-3 | once | TRBV9 | CASSVAVTGSGNTIYF | TGTGCCAGCAGCGTAGCCGTGACAGGGTCTGGAAACACCATATATTTT
NA | TRBJ1-2 | NA | TRBV7-9 | CASRLGHGYTF | TGTGCCAGCAGGTTAGGCCATGGCTACACCTTC
NA | TRBJ2-2 | NA | TRBV2 | CASSEGLASTGELFF | TGTGCCAGCAGTGAAGGGTTAGCTTCCACCGGGGAGCTGTTTTTT
NA | TRBJ2-3 | NA | TRBV9 | CASSVGTGDTQYF | TGTGCCAGCAGCGTAGGGACCGGGGATACGCAGTATTTT
NA | TRBJ1-1 | NA | TRBV5-5 | CASSLGGTTEAFF | TGTGCCAGCAGCTTGGGGGGAACCACTGAAGCTTTCTTT
NA | TRBJ2-1 | NA | TRBV7-9 | CASTIASSEQFF | TGTGCCAGCACCATCGCTTCGAGTGAGCAGTTCTTC
NA | TRBJ2-1 | NA | TRBV11-2 | CASSLVRGSVYNEQFF | TGTGCCAGCAGCTTAGTACGGGGGTCCGTCTACAATGAGCAGTTCTTC
NA | TRBJ1-2 | NA | TRBV19 | CASSTRDGYGYTF | TGTGCCAGTAGTACCCGGGACGGTTATGGCTACACCTTC
NA | TRBJ2-7 | NA | TRBV11-2 | CASSLDPRVRYF | TGTGCCAGCAGCCTGGACCCTCGGGTCAGGTACTTC
NA | TRBJ1-5 | NA | TRBV7-2 | CASSPRGGNQPQHF | TGTGCCAGCAGCCCCAGGGGTGGCAATCAGCCCCAGCATTTT
TRBD2 | TRBJ2-1 | NA | TRBV4-3 | CASSQDPTSGGHNEQFF | TGCGCCAGCAGCCAAGATCCGACTAGCGGGGGTCACAATGAGCAGTTCTTC
NA | TRBJ2-2 | NA | TRBV5-5 | CASSLGSRGELFF | TGTGCCAGCAGCTTGGGCAGCCGCGGGGAGCTGTTTTTT
NA | TRBJ2-7 | NA | TRBV6-5 | CASSPSEQYEQYF | TGTGCCAGCAGTCCCTCAGAGCAGTACGAGCAGTACTTC
NA | TRBJ1-5 | NA | TRBV5-6 | CASSSGGASAGQPQHF | TGTGCCAGCAGCTCTGGCGGGGCCAGCGCTGGACAGCCCCAGCATTTT
NA | TRBJ1-5 | NA | TRBV19 | CASSIGGGPGPQHF | TGTGCCAGTAGTATAGGGGGGGGGCCGGGGCCCCAGCATTTT
NA | TRBJ1-3 | NA | TRBV6-1 | CASSDGSTAGNTIYF | TGTGCCAGCAGTGACGGCAGTACCGCTGGAAACACCATATATTTT
TRBD2 | TRBJ2-3 | NA | TRBV4-3 | CASRGTFWLAGVPYQDTQYF | TGCGCCAGCAGGGGAACCTTTTGGCTAGCGGGGGTTCCCTACCAGGATACGCAGTATTTT
NA | TRBJ2-3 | NA | TRBV2 | CASSEVGGASDTQYF | TGTGCCAGCAGTGAAGTAGGTGGAGCGTCAGATACGCAGTATTTT
TRBD1 | TRBJ1-1 | NA | TRBV6-5 | CASSYIVGTGGEAFF | TGTGCCAGCAGTTACATCGTCGGGACAGGGGGCGAAGCTTTCTTT
NA | TRBJ1-2 | NA | TRBV19 | CASSINGDYGYTF | TGTGCCAGTAGTATCAACGGGGACTATGGCTACACCTTC
NA | TRBJ2-1 | once | TRBV25-1 | CASSESPGRPFF | TGTGCCAGCAGTGAATCGCCTGGACGTCCGTTCTTC
NA | TRBJ1-1 | NA | TRBV7-9 | CASNPRLGNTEAFF | TGTGCCAGCAACCCTCGCCTCGGGAACACTGAAGCTTTCTTT
TRBD1 | TRBJ2-7 | NA | TRBV6-1 | CASSEWSARGLSEQYF | TGTGCCAGCAGTGAATGGTCGGCTAGGGGGCTTAGCGAGCAGTACTTC
NA | TRBJ2-1 | NA | TRBV7-2 | CASSLGPGDNEQFF | TGTGCCAGCAGCTTAGGGCCAGGAGACAATGAGCAGTTCTTC
TRBD2 | TRBJ2-3 | NA | TRBV5-1 | CASTPGGGGADTQYF | TGCGCCAGCACCCCCGGGGGCGGGGGGGCTGATACGCAGTATTTT
TRBD1 | TRBJ1-1 | NA | TRBV9 | CASSPYGDSQNTEAFF | TGTGCCAGCAGCCCCTACGGGGACAGCCAGAACACTGAAGCTTTCTTT
NA | TRBJ2-5 | NA | TRBV11-2 | CASSLELGAAQYF | TGTGCCAGCAGCTTAGAACTGGGTGCGGCCCAGTACTTC
NA | TRBJ1-4 | once | TRBV6-1 | CASREGTNEKLFF | TGTGCCAGCCGCGAAGGGACTAATGAAAAACTGTTTTTT
NA | TRBJ1-4 | NA | TRBV9 | CASSPIDGTNEKLFF | TGTGCCAGCAGTCCAATCGACGGGACTAATGAAAAACTGTTTTTT
NA | TRBJ1-1 | NA | TRBV7-2 | CASSLQVADTEAFF | TGTGCCAGCAGCTTACAGGTAGCGGACACTGAAGCTTTCTTT
NA | TRBJ1-6 | many | TRBV7-6 | CASSSRDARSSYNSPLHF | TGTGCCAGCAGCTCCCGGGACGCCCGAAGCTCCTATAATTCACCCCTCCACTTT
NA | TRBJ1-1 | NA | TRBV30 | CATLPRAPQIQFF | TGTGCCACCCTCCCACGGGCCCCTCAGATACAGTTCTTT
NA | TRBJ1-6 | NA | TRBV9 | CASSVRDGNSPLHF | TGTGCCAGCAGCGTCCGGGACGGAAATTCACCCCTCCACTTT
NA | TRBJ1-1 | NA | TRBV11-2 | CASSLGGRTEAFF | TGTGCCAGCAGCTTAGGGGGACGAACTGAAGCTTTCTTT
NA | TRBJ2-1 | NA | TRBV30 | CAWSVWLYNEQFF | TGTGCCTGGAGTGTTTGGTTATACAATGAGCAGTTCTTC